This T cell receptor (beta chain) is from a study of blood T cells in healthy people across ages. General observations from the study: CMV status of donors was not determined, possibly confounding expanded clonotype changes. Per million T cells, the diversity of TCR beta decreased roughly linearly as age advanced.

This clonotype was detected a few times. Its antigen is as yet unknown. Next came a second PCR, run for roughly 6 to 11 cycles, which used a sample-barcoded 5' primer along with a J-beta primer mix. TCRdb itself ran the 5' RACE reads through MiXCR, one entry per CDR3 protein. The sample includes over 1,200,000 distinct CDR3 sequences, approximately 63% of them seen just once. Every donor provided roughly 9.1 milliliters of peripheral blood. Isolating PBMCs gave at least 7 million of these cells per sample. The CDR3 spans 17 residues. Germline V gene sequence: CDR1 MNHEY, CDR2 SVGEGT. Unmatched junction bases numbered 10, after V lost 0 bases and J lost 2 bases.

The chain recombines TRBV6-2 or TRBV6-3 with TRBJ2-7, with 7 bases fitting TRBD1. The sample taken for sequencing was blood. The receptor was isolated from a man between 18 and 29 years old in good health. This CDR3 is CASSYSIHRDSTYEQYF. Written as DNA, the CDR3 is TGTGCCAGCAGTTACTCCATCCACCGGGACAGCACCTACGAGCAGTACTTC.